This is a list of T cell receptor beta chains from one sample in a study of shared clonotypes between healthy human individuals. TCRdb's copy holds only in-frame clones and misses some; the assay was immunoSEQ multiplex PCR. The profile covers about 1.5 million clones, with around 98% appearing a single time and roughly 0.4% taken by the ten largest. The sequencing input was naive CD4+ T cells sorted from blood. These receptors were obtained from a man aged 25-40 years in good health. Each CDR3 is given with its conserved first and last residue. D genes are given only for firm matches. Size is omitted from some rows. Given values are once, few, many or a class for expanded clones.

CDR3,DNA,size,J,D,V
CAWSMPGNTIYF,TGTGCCTGGAGTATGCCGGGGAACACCATATATTTT,-,TRBJ1-3,-,TRBV30
CASRTDSNYGYTF,TGTGCCAGCAGGACGGACTCTAACTATGGCTACACCTTC,-,TRBJ1-2,-,TRBV6-5
CASSLQGRISYNEQFF,TGCGCCAGCAGCCTTCAAGGGAGGATATCCTACAATGAGCAGTTCTTC,-,TRBJ2-1,-,TRBV5-1
CASSLSFRSNYGYTF,TGTGCCAGCAGCTTGTCCTTTCGGTCGAACTATGGCTACACCTTC,-,TRBJ1-2,-,TRBV5-6
CASSWGLAGHFYHEQFF,TGTGCCAGCAGCTGGGGACTAGCGGGCCACTTTTACCATGAGCAGTTCTTC,-,TRBJ2-1,TRBD2,TRBV11-2
CASSPERSLYEQYF,TGTGCCAGCTCACCAGAGCGGTCGCTCTACGAGCAGTACTTC,-,TRBJ2-7,-,TRBV18
CASSFDGSNNEQFF,TGTGCCAGCAGTTTTGACGGCTCTAACAATGAGCAGTTCTTC,-,TRBJ2-1,-,TRBV28
CASSPTGLGDQPQHF,TGTGCCAGCTCACCAACAGGCCTAGGGGATCAGCCCCAGCATTTT,-,TRBJ1-5,-,TRBV18
CASSLVSDTQYF,TGCGCCAGCAGTCTAGTTTCAGATACGCAGTATTTT,-,TRBJ2-3,-,TRBV10-2
CASSETIGGGNQPQHF,TGTGCCAGCAGTGAAACCATAGGAGGAGGCAATCAGCCCCAGCATTTT,-,TRBJ1-5,-,TRBV2
CASSLEKAKNIQYF,TGTGCCAGCAGTTTAGAGAAAGCCAAAAACATTCAGTACTTC,-,TRBJ2-4,-,TRBV28
CASRLAGFLYNEQFF,TGTGCCAGCAGACTAGCGGGATTCCTCTACAATGAGCAGTTCTTC,once,TRBJ2-1,TRBD2,TRBV28
CASRPTGWTYEQYF,TGTGCCAGCAGGCCCACAGGTTGGACCTACGAGCAGTACTTC,-,TRBJ2-7,-,TRBV28
CASSDRGGEQYF,TGTGCCAGCAGTGACAGGGGCGGCGAGCAGTACTTC,once,TRBJ2-7,-,TRBV2
CASVTSGLASYNEQFF,TGTGCCAGCGTAACCTCGGGACTAGCGAGCTACAATGAGCAGTTCTTC,-,TRBJ2-1,TRBD2,TRBV28
CASSLATGNTYNEQFF,TGCGCCAGCAGCTTGGCGACAGGGAATACCTACAATGAGCAGTTCTTC,once,TRBJ2-1,TRBD1,TRBV5-1
CASTKTGGGDEQFF,TGCGCCAGCACCAAAACAGGGGGCGGGGATGAGCAGTTCTTC,-,TRBJ2-1,TRBD1,TRBV5-1
CASRRTGTGGTGELFF,TGTGCCAGCAGACGGACCGGGACAGGGGGCACCGGGGAGCTGTTTTTT,-,TRBJ2-2,TRBD1,TRBV27
CASSLGKTQYF,TGTGCCAGCAGCTTGGGGAAGACCCAGTACTTC,-,TRBJ2-5,-,TRBV5-6
CASSYLGEQYF,TGTGCCAGCAGCTATCTAGGGGAACAGTACTTC,-,TRBJ2-5,-,TRBV5-4
CAISESGLLADTDTQYF,TGTGCCATCAGTGAGTCTGGACTACTAGCGGACACAGATACGCAGTATTTT,-,TRBJ2-3,TRBD2,TRBV10-3
CASSFGDGQPQHF,TGTGCCAGTAGTTTCGGGGATGGGCAGCCCCAGCATTTT,-,TRBJ1-5,-,TRBV19
CASSVNRVGETQYF,TGCGCCAGCAGCGTAAACAGGGTAGGAGAGACCCAGTACTTC,-,TRBJ2-5,-,TRBV5-1
CASTSGRDYEQYF,TGTGCCAGCACCAGCGGGCGGGACTACGAGCAGTACTTC,-,TRBJ2-7,-,TRBV2
CASSEDSLEQYF,TGCGCCAGCAGCGAAGACAGTCTCGAGCAGTACTTC,once,TRBJ2-7,-,TRBV4-1
CASRSTGTYEQYF,TGTGCCAGCAGGAGCACAGGGACCTACGAGCAGTACTTC,-,TRBJ2-7,-,TRBV14
CASSQQRQGSTEAFF,TGCGCCAGCAGCCAGCAAAGACAGGGCTCCACTGAAGCTTTCTTT,-,TRBJ1-1,TRBD1,TRBV5-1
CASRNSGNTEAFF,TGCGCCAGCAGGAATTCTGGGAACACTGAAGCTTTCTTT,-,TRBJ1-1,-,TRBV5-1
CASSFRVYEQYF,TGTGCCAGCAGTTTTCGCGTCTACGAGCAGTACTTC,once,TRBJ2-7,-,TRBV28
CASSRQGQAYNEQFF,TGTGCCAGCAGCCGACAGGGGCAGGCCTACAATGAGCAGTTCTTC,once,TRBJ2-1,TRBD1,TRBV13
CASSLSGSGYEQYF,TGTGCCAGCAGCCTTAGCGGGAGCGGGTACGAGCAGTACTTC,-,TRBJ2-7,TRBD2,TRBV4-2
CASSLWGYEQYF,TGTGCCAGCAGCTTATGGGGTTACGAGCAGTACTTC,-,TRBJ2-7,-,TRBV5-4
CASSPPSGRLNEQFF,TGTGCCAGCTCACCACCTAGCGGGAGACTGAATGAGCAGTTCTTC,once,TRBJ2-1,TRBD2,TRBV18
CASSTGLRSYNEQFF,TGTGCCAGCAGCACAGGGTTACGCTCCTACAATGAGCAGTTCTTC,once,TRBJ2-1,-,TRBV5-8
CASSLEELLGTDTQYF,TGCGCCAGCAGCTTGGAGGAGCTTCTGGGCACAGATACGCAGTATTTT,-,TRBJ2-3,-,TRBV5-1